This TCR beta chain appears in the sequencing data of a study of cytomegalovirus exposure and HLA in healthy donors. Overall study results and limits: CMV antigen specificity of a few CMV-associated chains was confirmed in vitro. Sequencing likely caused a cluster of highly shared sequence variants. It was taken for granted in presence/absence analyses that sequencing depth across donors was roughly uniform.

Healthy individuals who donated bone marrow served as the donors. PCR used 60 Vbeta primers and 13 Jbeta primers. Repertoires were generated with immunoSEQ multiplex PCR, while TCRdb's copy carries only in-frame clones and drops some. The sample records under 150,000 clones, about 82% being singletons. The germline V and J ends were trimmed by 3 bases and 8 bases, with 16 bases remaining between them. The CDR3 length is 14 residues. CDR1 GTSNPN and CDR2 SVGIG come from the germline V gene (reference sequence). A single count supports this clone. Its antigen remains unknown. Specimen: PBMCs. J is TRBJ1-4 and V is TRBV30, with D tentatively TRBD1 (6 bases). The source is a young man in good health and CMV-seronegative. CDR3 residues: CAWSREGVLEKLFF. CDR3 DNA: TGTGCCTGGAGCCGGGAGGGGGTTTTGGAAAAACTGTTTTTT.